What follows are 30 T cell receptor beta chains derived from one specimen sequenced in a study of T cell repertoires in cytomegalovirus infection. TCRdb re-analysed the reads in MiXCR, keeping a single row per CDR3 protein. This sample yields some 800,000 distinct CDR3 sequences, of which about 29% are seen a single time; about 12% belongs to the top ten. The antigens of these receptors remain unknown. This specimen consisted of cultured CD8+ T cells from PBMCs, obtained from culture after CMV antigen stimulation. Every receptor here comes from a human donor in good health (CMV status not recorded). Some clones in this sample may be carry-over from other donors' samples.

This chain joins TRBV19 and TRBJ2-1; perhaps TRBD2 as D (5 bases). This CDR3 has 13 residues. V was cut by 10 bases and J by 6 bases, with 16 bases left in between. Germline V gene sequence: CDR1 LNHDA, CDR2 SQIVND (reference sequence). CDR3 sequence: CATGLVGPNEQFF. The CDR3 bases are TGTGCCACCGGACTGGTAGGCCCCAATGAGCAGTTCTTC.

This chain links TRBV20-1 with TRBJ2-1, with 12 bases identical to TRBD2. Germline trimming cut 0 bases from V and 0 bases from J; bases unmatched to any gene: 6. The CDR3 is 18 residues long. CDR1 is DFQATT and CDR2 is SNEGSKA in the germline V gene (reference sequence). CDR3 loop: CSARELAGGSNSYNEQFF. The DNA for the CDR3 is TGCAGTGCTAGAGAACTAGCGGGGGGCTCGAACTCCTACAATGAGCAGTTCTTC.

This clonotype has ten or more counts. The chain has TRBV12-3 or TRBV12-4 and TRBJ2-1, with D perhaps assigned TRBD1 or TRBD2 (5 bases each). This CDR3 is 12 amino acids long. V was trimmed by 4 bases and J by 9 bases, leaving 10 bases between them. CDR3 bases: TGTGCCAGCAGTTGGGGGATAGGTGAGCAGTTCTTC. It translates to CASSWGIGEQFF.

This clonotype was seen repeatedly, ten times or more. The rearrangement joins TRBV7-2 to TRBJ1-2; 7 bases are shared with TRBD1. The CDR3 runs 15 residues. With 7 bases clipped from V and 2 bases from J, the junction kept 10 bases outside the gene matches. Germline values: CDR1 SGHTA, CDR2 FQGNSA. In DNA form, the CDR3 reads TGTGCCAGCAACAGGCAGGGGGGCGACAACTATGGCTACACCTTC. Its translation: CASNRQGGDNYGYTF.

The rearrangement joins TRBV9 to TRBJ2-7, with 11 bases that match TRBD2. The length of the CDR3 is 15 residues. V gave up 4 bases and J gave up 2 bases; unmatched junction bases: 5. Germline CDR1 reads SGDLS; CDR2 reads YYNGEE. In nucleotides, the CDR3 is TGTGCCAGCAGCTATAGCGGGGGGGCCCCCTACGAGCAGTACTTC. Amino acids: CASSYSGGAPYEQYF.

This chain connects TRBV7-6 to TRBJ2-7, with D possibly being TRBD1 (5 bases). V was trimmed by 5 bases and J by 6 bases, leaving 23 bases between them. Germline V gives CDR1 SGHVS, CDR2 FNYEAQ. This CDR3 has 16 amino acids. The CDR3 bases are TGTGCCAGCAGCCCTAGTCTTGGTGACAGAGGAGTCGAGCAGTACTTC. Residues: CASSPSLGDRGVEQYF.

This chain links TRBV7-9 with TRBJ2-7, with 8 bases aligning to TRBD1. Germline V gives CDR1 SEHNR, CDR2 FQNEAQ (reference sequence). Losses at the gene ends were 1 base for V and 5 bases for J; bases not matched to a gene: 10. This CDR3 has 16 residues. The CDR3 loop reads CASSLEGAGGRDEQYV. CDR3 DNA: TGTGCCAGCAGCTTAGAGGGGGCAGGGGGCCGGGACGAGCAGTACGTC.

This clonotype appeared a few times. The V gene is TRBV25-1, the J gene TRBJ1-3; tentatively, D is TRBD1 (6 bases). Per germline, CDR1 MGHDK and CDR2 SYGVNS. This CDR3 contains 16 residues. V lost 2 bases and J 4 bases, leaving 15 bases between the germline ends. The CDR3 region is CASSEEGEIPGNTIYF. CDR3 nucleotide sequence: TGTGCCAGCAGTGAAGAGGGGGAGATACCGGGAAACACCATATATTTT.

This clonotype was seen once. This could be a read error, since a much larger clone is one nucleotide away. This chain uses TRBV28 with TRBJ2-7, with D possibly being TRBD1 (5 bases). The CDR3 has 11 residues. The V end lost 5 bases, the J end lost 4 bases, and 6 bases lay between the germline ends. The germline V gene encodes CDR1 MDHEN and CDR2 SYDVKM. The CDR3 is CASSKGYEQYV. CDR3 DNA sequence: TGTGCCAGCAGTAAGGGGTACGAGCAGTACGTC.

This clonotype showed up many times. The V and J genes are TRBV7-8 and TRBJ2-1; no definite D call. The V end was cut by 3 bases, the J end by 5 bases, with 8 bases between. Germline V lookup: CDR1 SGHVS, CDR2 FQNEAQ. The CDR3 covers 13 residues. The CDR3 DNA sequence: TGTGCCAGCAGCTTGGACCACAACAATGAGCAGTTCTTC. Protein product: CASSLDHNNEQFF.

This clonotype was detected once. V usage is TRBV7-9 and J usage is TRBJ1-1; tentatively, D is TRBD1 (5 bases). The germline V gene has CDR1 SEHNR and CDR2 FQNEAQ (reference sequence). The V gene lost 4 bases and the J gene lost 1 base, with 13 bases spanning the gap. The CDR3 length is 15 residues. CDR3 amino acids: CASSSLGGGNTEAFF. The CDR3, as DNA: TGTGCCAGCAGCTCCCTCGGCGGGGGGAACACTGAAGCTTTCTTT.

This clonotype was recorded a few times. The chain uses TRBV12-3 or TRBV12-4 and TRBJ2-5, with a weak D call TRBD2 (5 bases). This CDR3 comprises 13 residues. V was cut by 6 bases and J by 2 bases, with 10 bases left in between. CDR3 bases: TGTGCCAGCAGCAAGGAGGAGCAAGAGACCCAGTACTTC. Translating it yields CASSKEEQETQYF.

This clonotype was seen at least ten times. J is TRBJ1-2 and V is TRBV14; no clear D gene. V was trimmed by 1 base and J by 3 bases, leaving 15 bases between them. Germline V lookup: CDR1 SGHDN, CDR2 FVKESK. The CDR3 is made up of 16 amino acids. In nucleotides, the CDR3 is TGTGCCAGCAGCCAAGGAGCGCACGGCTCGTACTATGGCTACACCTTC. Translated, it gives CASSQGAHGSYYGYTF.

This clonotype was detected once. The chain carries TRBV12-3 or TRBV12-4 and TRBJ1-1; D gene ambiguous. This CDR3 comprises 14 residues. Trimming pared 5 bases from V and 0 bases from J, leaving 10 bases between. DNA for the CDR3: TGTGCCAGCAGTCCGGCCCGGATGAACACTGAAGCTTTCTTT. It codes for CASSPARMNTEAFF.

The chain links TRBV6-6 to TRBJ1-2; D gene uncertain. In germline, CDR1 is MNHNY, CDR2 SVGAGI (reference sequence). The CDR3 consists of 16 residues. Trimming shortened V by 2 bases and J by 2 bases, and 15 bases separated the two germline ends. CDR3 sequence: CASSYTYVVQNYGYTF. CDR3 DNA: TGTGCCAGCAGTTACACCTACGTGGTACAGAACTATGGCTACACCTTC.

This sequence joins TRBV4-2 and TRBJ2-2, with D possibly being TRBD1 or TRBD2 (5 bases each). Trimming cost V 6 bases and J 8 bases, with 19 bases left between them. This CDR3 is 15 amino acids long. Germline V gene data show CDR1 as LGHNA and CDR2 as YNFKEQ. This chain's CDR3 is CASSLILGELGELFF. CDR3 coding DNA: TGTGCCAGCAGTCTAATCCTGGGGGAATTGGGGGAGCTGTTTTTT.

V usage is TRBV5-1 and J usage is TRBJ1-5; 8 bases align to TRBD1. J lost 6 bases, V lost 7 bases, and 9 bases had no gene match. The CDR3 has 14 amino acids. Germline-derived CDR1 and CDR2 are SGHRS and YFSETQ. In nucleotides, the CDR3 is TGCGCCAGCCCCAACTTGGACAGGGCTCAGCCCCAGCATTTT. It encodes CASPNLDRAQPQHF. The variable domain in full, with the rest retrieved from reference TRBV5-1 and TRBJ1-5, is KAGVTQTPRYLIKTRGQQVTLSCSPISGHRSVSWYQQTPGQGLQFLFEYFSETQRNKGNFPGRFSGRQFSNSRSEMNVSTLELGDSALYLCASPNLDRAQPQHFGDGTRLSIL.

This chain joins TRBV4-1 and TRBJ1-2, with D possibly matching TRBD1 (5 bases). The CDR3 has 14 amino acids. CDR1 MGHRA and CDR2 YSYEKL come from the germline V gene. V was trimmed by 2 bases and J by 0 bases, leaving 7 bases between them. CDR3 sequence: CASSQTGSNYGYTF. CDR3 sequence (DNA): TGCGCCAGCAGCCAAACAGGTTCTAACTATGGCTACACCTTC.

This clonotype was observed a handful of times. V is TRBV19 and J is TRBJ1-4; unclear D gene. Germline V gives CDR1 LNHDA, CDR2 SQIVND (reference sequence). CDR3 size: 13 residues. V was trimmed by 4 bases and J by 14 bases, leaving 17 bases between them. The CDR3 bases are TGTGCCAGTAGTACGAGACCTGAGCGGGCCCTGTTTTTT. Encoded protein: CASSTRPERALFF.

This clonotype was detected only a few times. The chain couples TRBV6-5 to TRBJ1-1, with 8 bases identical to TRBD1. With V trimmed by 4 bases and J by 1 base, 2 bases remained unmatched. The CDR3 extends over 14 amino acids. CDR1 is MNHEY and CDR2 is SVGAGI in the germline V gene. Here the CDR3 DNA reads TGTGCCAGCAGTTGGGACAGGAAGAACACTGAAGCTTTCTTT. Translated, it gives CASSWDRKNTEAFF.

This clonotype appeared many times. This CDR3 reads CASSLEGAGEAFF. CDR3 DNA: TGTGCCAGCAGTTTAGAGGGGGCTGGTGAAGCTTTCTTT. The V gene is TRBV12-3 or TRBV12-4, the J gene TRBJ1-1, with TRBD1 matching over 7 bases. The CDR3 is made up of 13 amino acids. Trimming at V came to 1 base and at J to 7 bases, leaving 3 bases not matched to a gene.

CDR3: CASSTGGVVTEAFF. CDR3 in DNA: TGTGCCAGTAGTACCGGGGGGGTAGTCACTGAAGCTTTCTTT. This rearrangement joins TRBV19 to TRBJ1-1, with a possible D match to TRBD1 (5 bases). The CDR3 loop spans 14 amino acids. V gave up 4 bases and J gave up 4 bases, with 13 bases separating them. CDR1 is LNHDA, CDR2 SQIVND, per germline (reference sequence). Complete variable domain (other parts from reference TRBV19 and TRBJ1-1): DGGITQSPKYLFRKEGQNVTLSCEQNLNHDAMYWYRQDPGQGLRLIYYSQIVNDFQKGDIAEGYSVSREKKESFPLTVTSAQKNPTAFYLCASSTGGVVTEAFFGQGTRLTVV.

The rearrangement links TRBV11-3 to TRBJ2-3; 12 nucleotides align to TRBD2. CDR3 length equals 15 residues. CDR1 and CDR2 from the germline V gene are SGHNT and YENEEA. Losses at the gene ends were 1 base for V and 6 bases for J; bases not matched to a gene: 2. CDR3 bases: TGTGCCAGCAGCTTAGGGGGACTAGCGGGCGATACGCAGTATTTT. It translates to CASSLGGLAGDTQYF.

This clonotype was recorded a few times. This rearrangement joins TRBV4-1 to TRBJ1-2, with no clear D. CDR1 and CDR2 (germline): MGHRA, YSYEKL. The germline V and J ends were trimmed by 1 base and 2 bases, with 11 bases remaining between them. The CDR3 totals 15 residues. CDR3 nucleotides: TGCGCCAGCAGCCAAGTCCCGGGAGAGAACTATGGCTACACCTTC. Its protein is CASSQVPGENYGYTF.

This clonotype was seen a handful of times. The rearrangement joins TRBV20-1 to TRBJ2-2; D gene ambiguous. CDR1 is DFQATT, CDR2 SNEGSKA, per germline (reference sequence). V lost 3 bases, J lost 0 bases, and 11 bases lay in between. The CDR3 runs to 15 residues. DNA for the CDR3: TGCAGTGCTAGGGAAAGTTTCGCGAACACCGGGGAGCTGTTTTTT. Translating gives CSARESFANTGELFF.

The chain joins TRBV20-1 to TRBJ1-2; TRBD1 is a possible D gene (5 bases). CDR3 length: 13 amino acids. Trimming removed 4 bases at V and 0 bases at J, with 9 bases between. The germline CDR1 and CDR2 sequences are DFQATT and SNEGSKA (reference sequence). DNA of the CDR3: TGCAGTGCTATAGACAGAACTAACTATGGCTACACCTTC. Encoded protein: CSAIDRTNYGYTF.

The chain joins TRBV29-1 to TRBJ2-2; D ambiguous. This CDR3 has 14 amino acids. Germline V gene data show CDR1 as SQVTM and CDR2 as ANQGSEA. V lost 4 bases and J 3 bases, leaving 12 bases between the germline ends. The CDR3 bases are TGCAGCGTTGTCGACAAGAGCCACACCGGGGAGCTGTTTTTT. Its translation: CSVVDKSHTGELFF.

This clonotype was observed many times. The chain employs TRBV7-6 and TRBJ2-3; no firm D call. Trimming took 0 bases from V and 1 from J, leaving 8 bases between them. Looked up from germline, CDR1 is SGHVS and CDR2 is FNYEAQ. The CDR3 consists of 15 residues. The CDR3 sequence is CASSLAGPGTDTQYF. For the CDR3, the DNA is TGTGCCAGCAGCTTAGCAGGACCGGGCACAGATACGCAGTATTTT.

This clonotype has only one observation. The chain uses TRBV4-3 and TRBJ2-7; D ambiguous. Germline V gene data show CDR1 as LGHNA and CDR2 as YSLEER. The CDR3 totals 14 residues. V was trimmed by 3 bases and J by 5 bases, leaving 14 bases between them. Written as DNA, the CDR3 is TGCGCCAGCAGCCAGCTTTTAGCTCGGAACGAGCAGTACTTC. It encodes CASSQLLARNEQYF.

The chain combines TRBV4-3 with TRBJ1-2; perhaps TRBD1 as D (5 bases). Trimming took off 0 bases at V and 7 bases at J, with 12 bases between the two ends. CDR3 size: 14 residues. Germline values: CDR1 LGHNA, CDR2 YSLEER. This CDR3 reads CASSQDTGVGGYTF. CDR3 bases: TGCGCCAGCAGCCAAGACACAGGCGTAGGTGGCTACACCTTC.